There are many counts of the clone carrying this T cell receptor (beta chain). The sample belongs to a study of regulatory T cells in long-lasting Graves disease. In the study overall: Antithyroid drugs had been taken by newly diagnosed Graves' patients for under 3 months.

Time point: newly diagnosed GD, antithyroid drugs for less than 3 months. PBMC RNA served as the TCR library source. The CDR3 contains 18 residues. Trimming removed 2 bases from V and 0 bases from J, with 17 bases in between. Arm-PCR of CDR3 regions with iRepertoire HTBI primers generated TCR beta libraries. TCRdb recomputed calls from the multiplex PCR reads with MiXCR, one row per CDR3 protein. The sample consists of approximately 350,000 distinct CDR3 sequences, around 11% of them appearing once. This sample was also put to use in a study of T cells in Graves' hyperthyroidism and ophthalmopathy.

The sample in question was peripheral blood mononuclear cells (PBMCs), obtained at new diagnosis, from a patient treated with antithyroid drugs. This receptor was taken from a woman younger than 35 with Graves disease. The V gene is TRBV12-3 or TRBV12-4, the J gene TRBJ1-5, with D perhaps TRBD1 (6 bases). CDR3 region: CASSLTGLGGYSNQPQHF. CDR3 sequence (DNA): TGTGCCAGCAGTTTAACAGGGCTTGGGGGCTATAGCAATCAGCCCCAGCATTTT.